This T cell receptor (beta chain) was sequenced in a study of blood T cells in healthy people across ages. Findings of the study overall: Both naive CD4+ cell counts and diversity were greater in long-lived donors than in aged donors. A roughly linear fall in TCR beta diversity per million T cells was seen with increasing age.

PCR was performed a second time for roughly 7 to 12 cycles using a sample-barcoded 5' primer and a J-beta primer mix. Each cDNA molecule was tagged by a template-switch adaptor with 12 random nucleotides. TCRdb itself ran the 5' RACE reads through MiXCR, one entry per CDR3 protein. The data show hundreds of thousands of distinct CDR3 sequences, approximately 65% seen once. Remarks on this clonotype: What it binds is unknown.

V was shortened by 5 bases and J by 3 bases, with 16 bases between the two germline ends. The CDR3 totals 15 residues. Germline V gene data show CDR1 as LGHDT and CDR2 as YNNKEL (reference sequence). The origin of this receptor is a young man in good health. The rearrangement joins TRBV3-1 to TRBJ1-2; tentatively, D is TRBD1 (6 bases). Source material: blood. Here the CDR3 DNA reads TGTGCCAGCAGCACTCGACAGGAGACCTACTATGGCTACACCTTC. Its translation: CASSTRQETYYGYTF.